The rows below give T cell receptor beta chains drawn from one sample of a study of CD8+ T cells in alopecia areata. Data came from immunoSEQ multiplex PCR; TCRdb stores just in-frame clones and leaves some out. The sample contains around 190,000 clones, 60% of which appear only once. Here the sequenced sample was CD4+ T cells sorted from blood, taken at week 4, from a patient treated with tofacitinib. Source of these receptors: a human donor with alopecia areata. Both conserved end residues are part of each CDR3. D genes are given only for firm matches. A row's size may be missing; if present it is once, few, many or a size class.

clone_size j_call d_call v_call cdr3_aa cdr3_nt
- TRBJ1-3 - TRBV30 CAWSDRSGNTIYF TGTGCCTGGAGTGACCGGTCTGGAAACACCATATATTTT
- TRBJ1-5 - TRBV6-6 CASSFPGNNQPQHF TGTGCCAGCAGTTTCCCGGGGAACAATCAGCCCCAGCATTTT
- TRBJ2-5 - TRBV5-1 CASSLRLAVETQYF TGCGCCAGCAGCCTACGACTCGCGGTGGAGACCCAGTACTTC
- TRBJ2-5 - TRBV2 CASSREREETQYF TGTGCCAGCAGCCGGGAAAGGGAAGAGACCCAGTACTTC
once TRBJ2-1 - TRBV9 CASSPPSGSLNEQFF TGTGCCAGCAGTCCCCCGAGCGGCTCCCTCAATGAGCAGTTCTTC
- TRBJ2-1 TRBD2 TRBV29-1 CSVEVGLAENYNEQFF TGCAGCGTTGAAGTGGGACTAGCGGAAAACTACAATGAGCAGTTCTTC
- TRBJ2-3 TRBD2 TRBV29-1 CSVGEREGRDTQYF TGCAGCGTTGGGGAGCGGGAGGGCCGCGATACGCAGTATTTT
- TRBJ2-6 TRBD2 TRBV29-1 CSVGASGSSGANVLTF TGCAGCGTTGGAGCTAGCGGGAGTTCGGGGGCCAACGTCCTGACTTTC
- TRBJ1-6 - TRBV7-2 CASTLRIGVDSYNSPLHF TGTGCCAGCACCCTTCGAATAGGGGTCGACTCCTATAATTCACCCCTCCACTTT
- TRBJ2-7 - TRBV30 CAWSFTGRGEQYF TGTGCCTGGAGCTTTACAGGGAGGGGAGAGCAGTACTTC
- TRBJ2-2 TRBD2 TRBV5-1 CASSFSGTSPGELFF TGCGCCAGCAGCTTCAGCGGGACCTCTCCGGGGGAGCTGTTTTTT
- TRBJ2-7 - TRBV7-3 CASSSQPGPAYEQYF TGTGCCAGCAGCTCCCAGCCGGGACCAGCTTACGAGCAGTACTTC
few TRBJ1-2 - TRBV6-5 CASSHRDVVGYTF TGTGCCAGCAGTCACCGGGACGTCGTGGGCTACACCTTC
- TRBJ2-5 TRBD1 TRBV5-1 CASRPIRQGSETQYF TGCGCCAGCAGACCTATTCGACAGGGGTCGGAGACCCAGTACTTC
- TRBJ2-7 - TRBV2 CASSELGGGSYEQYF TGTGCCAGCAGTGAACTTGGGGGAGGCTCCTACGAGCAGTACTTC
- TRBJ2-5 TRBD1 TRBV30 CAWTPTGTGRETQYF TGTGCCTGGACCCCAACGGGGACAGGCCGGGAGACCCAGTACTTC
once TRBJ1-5 - TRBV30 CAWSSGPRNQPQHF TGTGCCTGGAGTTCGGGTCCCAGGAATCAGCCCCAGCATTTT
once TRBJ2-1 - TRBV30 CAWSVKRDEQFF TGTGCCTGGAGTGTAAAACGGGATGAGCAGTTCTTC
- TRBJ1-1 - TRBV6-5 CASSPVTQSTEAFF TGTGCCAGCAGCCCTGTGACCCAATCCACTGAAGCTTTCTTT
- TRBJ1-2 TRBD1 TRBV7-3 CASSLAAGGLYLYGYTF TGTGCCAGCAGCTTAGCGGCAGGGGGCCTTTACCTCTATGGCTACACCTTC
- TRBJ2-5 - TRBV29-1 CSVERRLGGRAPETQYF TGCAGCGTTGAACGCAGGCTAGGCGGGCGAGCCCCAGAGACCCAGTACTTC
- TRBJ2-3 - TRBV9 CASSQRDSLGNTQYF TGTGCCAGCAGCCAACGGGACTCCTTAGGGAATACGCAGTATTTT
- TRBJ2-7 TRBD2 TRBV7-2 CASSLRTSGSYEQYF TGTGCCAGCAGCCTAAGGACTAGCGGGAGCTACGAGCAGTACTTC
- TRBJ1-1 - TRBV5-1 CASSLAHSNTEAFF TGCGCCAGCAGCTTGGCTCATAGCAACACTGAAGCTTTCTTT
- TRBJ2-7 - TRBV29-1 CSVGAGTYEQYF TGCAGCGTTGGGGCAGGTACCTACGAGCAGTACTTC
- TRBJ2-2 TRBD1 TRBV30 CAWSRPRTGTPNTGELFF TGTGCCTGGAGTAGGCCCCGGACAGGAACCCCGAACACCGGGGAGCTGTTTTTT
- TRBJ2-5 - TRBV29-1 CSAYTGQETQYF TGCAGCGCCTACACGGGGCAAGAGACCCAGTACTTC
- TRBJ2-7 TRBD2 TRBV5-1 CASNQRGLADEQYF TGCGCCAGCAACCAGCGGGGGTTGGCAGACGAGCAGTACTTC
- TRBJ2-1 - TRBV27 CASRPSGPKGEQFF TGTGCCAGCAGACCGAGCGGGCCCAAGGGGGAGCAGTTCTTC
few TRBJ2-1 TRBD2 TRBV19 CASSTNGLAVVEQFF TGTGCCAGTAGTACCAACGGACTAGCTGTGGTTGAGCAGTTCTTC
- TRBJ2-3 TRBD2 TRBV27 CASSLLLAATLTDTQYF TGTGCCAGCAGTTTACTTCTAGCGGCTACCCTCACAGATACGCAGTATTTT
once TRBJ2-7 - TRBV5-1 CASSSLSVPYEQYF TGCGCCAGCAGCTCTCTTAGCGTCCCCTACGAGCAGTACTTC
- TRBJ2-1 TRBD2 TRBV30 CAWSRGAGGSPNEQFF TGTGCCTGGAGTCGAGGAGCGGGAGGATCGCCAAATGAGCAGTTCTTC
- TRBJ2-3 - TRBV7-2 CASSLENPYADTQYF TGTGCCAGCAGCTTAGAGAACCCTTACGCAGATACGCAGTATTTT
once TRBJ2-7 TRBD1 TRBV30 CAWSGGGTGAYEQYF TGTGCCTGGAGTGGAGGGGGGACAGGAGCCTACGAGCAGTACTTC
- TRBJ2-7 - TRBV5-1 CASSPDRGLRNEQYF TGCGCCAGCAGCCCAGATCGGGGGCTTCGGAACGAGCAGTACTTC
- TRBJ2-7 - TRBV30 CAWSVQLGPHEQYF TGTGCCTGGAGTGTACAGTTGGGCCCCCACGAGCAGTACTTC
- TRBJ2-7 - TRBV25-1 CASSEGRSEQYF TGTGCCAGCAGTGAAGGACGAAGCGAGCAGTACTTC
few TRBJ1-2 - TRBV5-1 CASSLMQGGGYTF TGCGCCAGCAGCTTGATGCAGGGAGGTGGCTACACCTTC
few TRBJ1-5 - TRBV15 CATSRDQGSGQPQHF TGTGCCACCAGCAGAGATCAGGGCTCCGGTCAGCCCCAGCATTTT
- TRBJ2-7 TRBD1 TRBV29-1 CSVRRDSSYEQYF TGCAGCGTCCGACGGGACAGTTCCTACGAGCAGTACTTC
- TRBJ1-1 - TRBV11-2 CASGPGRVGAFF TGTGCCAGCGGACCAGGACGAGTCGGAGCTTTCTTT
- TRBJ2-5 - TRBV15 CATSRGVRETQYF TGTGCCACCAGCAGAGGGGTTAGGGAGACCCAGTACTTC
- TRBJ2-2 - TRBV5-1 CASSRIFANTGELFF TGCGCCAGCAGCCGGATCTTCGCGAACACCGGGGAGCTGTTTTTT
few TRBJ2-3 - TRBV4-3 CASSQDQGGVGPTDTQYF TGCGCCAGCAGCCAAGATCAAGGGGGGGTTGGCCCCACAGATACGCAGTATTTT
- TRBJ2-2 - TRBV7-6 CASTPLLGELFF TGTGCCAGCACCCCCTTGCTCGGGGAGCTGTTTTTT
once TRBJ1-5 TRBD1 TRBV27 CASMSDRDNQPQHF TGTGCCAGCATGTCGGACAGGGACAATCAGCCCCAGCATTTT
few TRBJ2-6 - TRBV28 CASSSAVSGGANVLTF TGTGCCAGCAGTTCGGCCGTCTCAGGCGGGGCCAACGTCCTGACTTTC
- TRBJ1-1 - TRBV29-1 CSVDRGNTEAFF TGCAGCGTTGACAGGGGGAACACTGAAGCTTTCTTT
- TRBJ2-5 - TRBV30 CAWSANQETQYF TGTGCCTGGAGTGCAAACCAAGAGACCCAGTACTTC
- TRBJ2-7 TRBD1 TRBV29-1 CSVNDPFQGEQREQYF TGCAGCGTAAACGACCCGTTTCAGGGGGAGCAACGAGAGCAGTACTTC